The TCR beta chain under discussion was sequenced for a study of T cell responses to AZD1222 COVID-19 vaccine. Some clones are missing from TCRdb's copy, which holds only in-frame ones; the method was immunoSEQ multiplex PCR. This sample has about 140,000 clones, with around nine tenths found just once. Germline V gene sequence: CDR1 SGHRS, CDR2 YFSETQ. This CDR3 is 16 amino acids long. The V and J ends lost 0 bases and 5 bases respectively, with 16 bases between them. This sequence was found in an adult in good health. The rearrangement joins TRBV5-1 to TRBJ2-3; D may match TRBD1 or TRBD2 (5 bases each). The starting material was peripheral blood, obtained on day 0 of AZD1222 vaccination. The DNA for the CDR3 is TGCGCCAGCAGCTTGGCTGGGCGGAGAGGGGAAGATACGCAGTATTTT. Residues: CASSLAGRRGEDTQYF.